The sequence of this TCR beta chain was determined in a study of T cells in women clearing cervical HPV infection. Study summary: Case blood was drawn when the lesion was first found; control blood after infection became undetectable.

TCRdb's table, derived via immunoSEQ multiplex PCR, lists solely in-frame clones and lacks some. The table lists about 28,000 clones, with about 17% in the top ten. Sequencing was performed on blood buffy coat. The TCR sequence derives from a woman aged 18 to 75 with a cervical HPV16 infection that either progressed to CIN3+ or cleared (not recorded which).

CDR3 loop: CASRYKGADYYGQYF. Incomplete CDR3 DNA: TGTGCCAGCAGGTATAAGGGGGCGGATTACTATGGT. The rearrangement links TRBV2 to TRBJ2-4, with 7 bases lining up with TRBD1. The CDR3 is cut off 3 residues early in the read; its end comes from the germline J gene. CDR1 and CDR2 from the germline V gene are SNHLY and FYNNEI. The CDR3 covers 15 residues.